This is a list of T cell receptor beta chains from one sample in a study of CD8 T cells in Susac syndrome. TCRdb redid the calling of the immunoSEQ multiplex PCR reads with MiXCR, one entry per CDR3 protein. The sample lists some 190,000 distinct CDR3 sequences; roughly 95% were seen once. The sequenced material came from CD4+ T cells from PBMCs. The receptors were gathered from a human donor in good health. The CDR3 runs from the conserved cysteine through the conserved F or W. Each record gives: clone size, J gene, V gene, D gene, CDR3 DNA, CDR3 protein. The D gene is left open where the match is weak. Size is omitted from some rows. Given values are once, few, many or a class for expanded clones.

>.|TRBJ2-7|TRBV3-1|.
TGTGCCAGCAGCCTTTTAAGCGTCAGGGTCAACGAGCAGTACTTC
CASSLLSVRVNEQYF
>.|TRBJ1-1|TRBV11-1|.
TGTGCCAGCAGCTTAGGATCCGGGGGGCCCAGCCTTACTTACAACACTGAAGCTTTCTTT
CASSLGSGGPSLTYNTEAFF
>once|TRBJ2-7|TRBV11-3|.
TGTGCCAGCAGCTGGATGAGCTCCTACGAGCAGTACTTC
CASSWMSSYEQYF
>.|TRBJ2-7|TRBV7-2|TRBD1
TGTGCCAGCAGCTTGGCTAGACAGGGGCTAAGCTCCTACGAGCAGTACTTC
CASSLARQGLSSYEQYF
>.|TRBJ2-5|TRBV29-1|TRBD2
TGCAGCGGGGGACTAGCAGGAGAGACCCAGTACTTC
CSGGLAGETQYF
>.|TRBJ1-1|TRBV20-1|TRBD1
TGCAGTGCTTACTCGGGACAGGGAGGGTCTGAAGCTTTCTTT
CSAYSGQGGSEAFF
>.|TRBJ2-7|TRBV6-2/TRBV6-3|.
TGTGCCAGCAGGGCGACAGTGCCCAGCTCCTACGAGCAGTACTTC
CASRATVPSSYEQYF
>.|TRBJ1-1|TRBV30|.
TGTGCCTGGGGGGGCCGCGGGAACACTGAAGCTTTCTTT
CAWGGRGNTEAFF
>once|TRBJ2-1|TRBV15|TRBD2
TGTGCCACCAGCAGTCGACTAGCGGGAGGTGGTCCCTACAATGAGCAGTTCTTC
CATSSRLAGGGPYNEQFF
>.|TRBJ1-5|TRBV12-3/TRBV12-4|TRBD1
TGTGCCAGCAGCCGACAGGGAGTCAAGCAGCCCCAGCATTTT
CASSRQGVKQPQHF
>.|TRBJ1-2|TRBV29-1|TRBD1
TGCAGCGTTGGGGGGCGTCAGGGGGACTATGGCTACACCTTC
CSVGGRQGDYGYTF
>.|TRBJ2-3|TRBV29-1|TRBD1
TGCAGCGGAAGGGGACAGGGAGTGGGCACAGATACGCAGTATTTT
CSGRGQGVGTDTQYF
>.|TRBJ2-2|TRBV5-6|.
TGTGCCAGCAGCTTACGTGGTGGGGGGCCCCGGGAGCTGTTTTTT
CASSLRGGGPRELFF
>.|TRBJ1-1|TRBV30|.
TGTGCCTGGACGGGGCTCCGGTCGGGCACTGAAGCTTTCTTT
CAWTGLRSGTEAFF
>.|TRBJ2-7|TRBV20-1|.
TGCAGTGGGCGTTTCACCTACGAGCAGTACTTC
CSGRFTYEQYF
>.|TRBJ1-2|TRBV5-1|.
TGCGCCAGCAGTGGGACGGGGCAGGGGTATGGCTACACCTTC
CASSGTGQGYGYTF